This entry is about one T cell receptor beta chain. Its cognate antigen is unknown. Sequencing used immunoSEQ multiplex PCR; TCRdb keeps in-frame clones, though not all of them. The sample has about 120,000 clones; 95% are singletons. This entry comes from a study of graft-versus-host responses after intestinal transplantation. Overall study: Anti-thymocyte globulin induction preceded two to three years of tacrolimus and steroid maintenance in all recipients.

The CDR3 length is 11 residues. From germline, CDR1 is ENHRY and CDR2 SYGVKD. V shed 8 bases and J shed 5 bases, with 10 bases lying between them. General study findings and limits: Peak levels of circulating GvH clones tracked with early post-transplant HvG declines. Within the allografts of patients who had graft-donor T cell macrochimerism, graft-versus-host to host-versus-graft clonal ratios were high.

J is TRBJ2-7 and V is TRBV10-3; D possibly corresponds to TRBD2 (6 bases). The sequence was collected from a human donor who received an intestinal transplant. The starting material was unstimulated CD8+ T cells sorted from spleen or lymph node cells, obtained before intestinal transplant. Here the CDR3 DNA reads TGTGCCATCCGGGAGTTTAACGAGCAGTACTTC. This gives the protein CAIREFNEQYF.